This TCR beta chain was observed in a study of cytomegalovirus exposure and HLA in healthy donors. Study findings and constraints: A later analysis reportedly found that, within productive TCRs, an Asian-associated ancestry cluster had fewer N-insertions than the mean observed across the approximately 700 donors.

Comment on this clone: Its antigen remains unknown.

The germline gives CDR1 SGDLS, CDR2 YYNGEE. The CDR3 sequence is 13 residues long. With V trimmed by 5 bases and J by 4 bases, 4 bases remained unmatched. The PCR ran on 60 Vbeta and 13 Jbeta primers. TCRdb's copy holds only in-frame clones and misses some; the assay was immunoSEQ multiplex PCR. The sample lists some 90,000 clones; about 81% were seen once. The sequenced sample was PBMCs. This chain links TRBV9 with TRBJ2-7; 9 nucleotides line up with TRBD2. The receptor's source is a woman aged 40 to 55 in good health and CMV-seronegative. The CDR3 nucleotides are TGTGCCAGCAGTCCGAGCGGGAGGTACGAGCAGTACTTC. Protein product: CASSPSGRYEQYF.